Presented here are 4 T cell receptor beta chains from one specimen sequenced in a study of cytomegalovirus exposure and HLA in healthy donors. PCR employed 60 Vbeta and 13 Jbeta primers. Only in-frame clones appear in the TCRdb table, and some are missing; sequencing was by immunoSEQ multiplex PCR. The sample records under 130,000 clones, around 76% being singletons. Sequencing input: PBMCs. All receptors come from a man in his forties in good health and CMV-seropositive.

This clone has only a few counts. This chain uses TRBV18 with TRBJ1-2, with 7 nucleotides matching TRBD1. The CDR3 spans 14 residues. V was pared by 3 bases and J by 2 bases, with 3 bases of the junction left unmatched. Germline assignment: CDR1 KGHSH and CDR2 LQKENI. Here the CDR3 DNA reads TGTGCCAGCTCACCCACAGGGGACAACTATGGCTACACCTTC. Residues: CASSPTGDNYGYTF.

The chain recombines TRBV28 with TRBJ2-2; TRBD1 aligns across 7 bases. Looked up from germline, CDR1 is MDHEN and CDR2 is SYDVKM. The CDR3 runs to 15 residues. V shed 6 bases, J shed 4 bases, and the junction held 8 bases outside the gene matches. This CDR3 reads CASRRSGGGTGELFF. In DNA, the CDR3 is TGTGCCAGCAGGAGATCAGGGGGTGGCACCGGGGAGCTGTTTTTT.

The chain uses TRBV18 and TRBJ1-3, with D possibly TRBD1 on 6 matching bases. CDR3 length: 15 amino acids. Trimming left V 3 bases short and J 0 bases short, with 9 bases between. Per the germline V gene, CDR1 is KGHSH and CDR2 is LQKENI. The CDR3: CASSPGQLSGNTIYF. Written as DNA, the CDR3 is TGTGCCAGCTCACCCGGACAGCTCTCTGGAAACACCATATATTTT.

The chain combines TRBV7-9 with TRBJ2-7; 8 nucleotides match TRBD1. The CDR3 runs to 16 residues. With 5 bases clipped from V and 2 bases from J, the junction kept 11 bases outside the gene matches. Germline V CDR1 and CDR2: SEHNR, FQNEAQ (reference sequence). In DNA, the CDR3 is TGTGCCAGCAGCGGACTGGACAGGGACGGGGCCTACGAGCAGTACTTC. It encodes CASSGLDRDGAYEQYF.